The entry below describes one T cell receptor (beta chain). The target antigen is unknown. These data come from a study of T cell responses to AZD1222 COVID-19 vaccine. General observations from the study: The repertoires were collected only after the peak T cell response.

Only in-frame clones appear in the TCRdb table, and some are missing; sequencing was by immunoSEQ multiplex PCR. There are around 200,000 clones in the sample; more than 75% occur only once, and roughly 0.99% lies in the top ten. CDR1 is SGHNT and CDR2 is YYREEE in the germline V gene (reference sequence). V was cut by 2 bases and J by 4 bases, with 5 bases left in between. The CDR3 loop spans 12 amino acids. This clonotype originated in an adult in good health. This chain links TRBV5-4 with TRBJ2-3; no definite D call. Material: peripheral blood, obtained on day 0 of AZD1222 vaccination. The CDR3 bases are TGTGCCAGCAGCTTCTTAGCAGATACGCAGTATTTT. Translation gives CASSFLADTQYF.